One sample yielded the 29 T cell receptor beta chains listed below, sequenced in a study of shared clonotypes between healthy human individuals. Repertoires were generated with immunoSEQ multiplex PCR, while TCRdb's copy carries only in-frame clones and drops some. The profile covers about 680,000 clones, with roughly 94% appearing a single time and about a quarter taken by the ten largest. CD8 cells classed as naive were CD45RO-negative and positively selected for CCR7, excluding terminally differentiated effector memory CD45RA+ cells. Source material: naive CD8+ T cells sorted from blood. These receptors were taken from a man in his thirties or forties in good health.

Comments on this clone: The same CDR3 is also encoded by other DNA sequences in this sample. The chain has TRBV5-1 and TRBJ2-7, with D maybe TRBD2 (7 bases). V was clipped by 0 bases and J by 0 bases, with 10 bases between them. The CDR3 consists of 15 residues. The germline V gene has CDR1 SGHRS and CDR2 YFSETQ. CDR3 sequence (DNA): TGCGCCAGCAGCTTGGAGGGGGGGAGCTCCTACGAGCAGTACTTC. It is translated as CASSLEGGSSYEQYF. Using reference TRBV5-1 and TRBJ2-7 for the parts outside the CDR3, the full variable domain is KAGVTQTPRYLIKTRGQQVTLSCSPISGHRSVSWYQQTPGQGLQFLFEYFSETQRNKGNFPGRFSGRQFSNSRSEMNVSTLELGDSALYLCASSLEGGSSYEQYFGPGTRLTVT.

The V gene is TRBV4-1, the J gene TRBJ2-7; D perhaps matches TRBD2 (6 bases). The CDR3 sequence is 15 residues long. From germline, CDR1 is MGHRA and CDR2 YSYEKL. Trimming took 4 bases from V and 5 from J, leaving 18 bases between them. CDR3 region: CASSPVFPGDHEQYF. Here the CDR3 DNA reads TGCGCCAGCAGCCCGGTATTCCCGGGGGACCACGAGCAGTACTTC.

This sequence joins TRBV27 and TRBJ1-2; D is unclear. The CDR3 covers 15 residues. Trimming stripped 4 bases from V and 8 bases from J, with 20 bases between. Germline-derived CDR1 and CDR2 are MNHEY and SMNVEV (reference sequence). CDR3 sequence: CASSSRTGPPGGYTF. The CDR3 DNA reads as TGTGCCAGCAGTTCCCGGACCGGGCCTCCTGGAGGCTACACCTTC.

The rearrangement joins TRBV6-1 to TRBJ1-2; TRBD1 aligns across 8 bases. From germline, CDR1 is MNHNS and CDR2 SASEGT. V lost 6 bases and J lost 7; bases outside the gene matches: 1. The CDR3 spans 11 residues. The chain's CDR3 is CASRDRVGYTF. The CDR3 nucleotides read TGTGCCAGCAGGGACAGGGTTGGCTACACCTTC.

The chain combines TRBV4-2 with TRBJ2-1; D gene unclear. CDR1 is LGHNA and CDR2 is YNFKEQ in the germline V gene. The CDR3 has 16 amino acids. V was clipped by 2 bases and J by 6 bases, with 17 bases between them. CDR3 in DNA: TGTGCCAGCAGCCAACAGATGACAAGAGCCAGCAATGAGCAGTTCTTC. This gives the protein CASSQQMTRASNEQFF.

The V call is TRBV18, the J call TRBJ2-1; D is undetermined. CDR3 length: 11 amino acids. Looked up from germline, CDR1 is KGHSH and CDR2 is LQKENI. With 6 bases removed from V and 7 bases from J, the gap between germline ends came to 7 bases. CDR3 sequence (DNA): TGTGCCAGCTCGCTGATAAATGAGCAGTTCTTC. Translating it yields CASSLINEQFF.

V is TRBV6-5 and J is TRBJ1-4, with unresolved D. CDR3 size: 15 residues. Germline lookup yields CDR1 MNHEY and CDR2 SVGAGI. V was cut by 11 bases and J by 3 bases, with 19 bases left in between. The CDR3 DNA follows: TGTGCCTCGGCCGGGAGGTCGAGGGCTAATGAAAAACTGTTTTTT. Translation: CASAGRSRANEKLFF.

The chain carries TRBV10-3 and TRBJ1-1; TRBD1 agrees at 10 bases. V was pared by 6 bases and J by 0 bases, with 1 base of the junction left unmatched. The length of the CDR3 is 14 residues. Per germline, CDR1 ENHRY and CDR2 SYGVKD. CDR3 coding DNA: TGTGCCATCAGCGGACAGGGGGTGAACACTGAAGCTTTCTTT. It yields the protein CAISGQGVNTEAFF.

This chain links TRBV7-2 with TRBJ2-3; D remains unclear. There are 11 residues in the CDR3. CDR1 SGHTA and CDR2 FQGNSA come from the germline V gene. V dropped 1 base and J dropped 5 bases, with 1 base sitting between them. The CDR3 region is CASSLEDTQYF. The CDR3 DNA reads as TGTGCCAGCAGCTTAGAAGATACGCAGTATTTT.

The chain links TRBV4-2 to TRBJ2-2, with D possibly being TRBD2 (5 bases). Germline V CDR1 and CDR2: LGHNA, YNFKEQ. This CDR3 has 15 amino acids. V was pared by 5 bases and J by 1 base, with 11 bases between. For the CDR3, the DNA is TGTGCCAGCAGCTTTGGAGCGGTGAACACCGGGGAGCTGTTTTTT. Its translation: CASSFGAVNTGELFF.

J is TRBJ1-2 and V is TRBV6-1; the D gene is possibly TRBD1 (5 bases). Germline V gene sequence: CDR1 MNHNS, CDR2 SASEGT. The CDR3 loop spans 15 amino acids. Trimming shortened V by 2 bases and J by 2 bases, and 12 bases separated the two germline ends. The CDR3 sequence: CASSEFTGTNYGYTF. In DNA form, the CDR3 reads TGTGCCAGCAGTGAATTTACCGGGACCAACTATGGCTACACCTTC.

The chain combines TRBV5-4 with TRBJ2-2; D is unclear. V was trimmed by 4 bases and J by 6 bases, leaving 7 bases between them. CDR1 is SGHNT, CDR2 YYREEE, per germline (reference sequence). The CDR3 has 12 residues. Here the CDR3 reads CASSLQAGELFF. In nucleotides, the CDR3 is TGTGCCAGCAGCCTCCAGGCCGGGGAGCTGTTTTTT. Combining the CDR3 with reference TRBV5-4 and TRBJ2-2 gives the whole variable domain ETGVTQSPTHLIKTRGQQVTLRCSSQSGHNTVSWYQQALGQGPQFIFQYYREEENGRGNFPPRFSGLQFPNYSSELNVNALELDDSALYLCASSLQAGELFFGEGSRLTVL.

The chain links TRBV7-9 to TRBJ2-4, with unresolved D. CDR1 SEHNR and CDR2 FQNEAQ come from the germline V gene (reference sequence). The CDR3 contains 13 residues. Between the trimmed V and J ends, which lost 7 bases and 1 base, there was a span of 8 bases. The CDR3 DNA reads TGTGCCAGCATCCACAGCGCCAAAAACATTCAGTACTTC. Protein product: CASIHSAKNIQYF. The variable domain in full, with the rest retrieved from reference TRBV7-9 and TRBJ2-4, is DTGVSQNPRHKITKRGQNVTFRCDPISEHNRLYWYRQTLGQGPEFLTYFQNEAQLEKSRLLSDRFSAERPKGSFSTLEIQRTEQGDSAMYLCASIHSAKNIQYFGAGTRLSVL.

A note on this clone: Other nucleotide sequences in the sample specify the same CDR3. This sequence joins TRBV19 and TRBJ2-1; 9 bases map to TRBD2. Germline V gene sequence: CDR1 LNHDA, CDR2 SQIVND (reference sequence). This CDR3 region has 15 residues. The V segment lost 3 bases and the J segment 0 bases; nucleotides outside the gene matches: 0. This CDR3 is CASSISGSSYNEQFF. CDR3 coding DNA: TGTGCCAGTAGTATTAGCGGGAGCTCCTACAATGAGCAGTTCTTC.

The chain combines TRBV29-1 with TRBJ2-7; 9 nucleotides agree with TRBD1. The CDR3 sequence is 14 residues long. Germline V gives CDR1 SQVTM, CDR2 ANQGSEA. Trimming at V came to 7 bases and at J to 2 bases, leaving 9 bases not matched to a gene. The CDR3 coding sequence is TGCAGCGCTATGGGGACAGGGAAGGCCTACGAGCAGTACTTC. It codes for CSAMGTGKAYEQYF.

This clone has a single count. The rearrangement joins TRBV7-9 to TRBJ1-1; TRBD1 agrees at 7 bases. The CDR3 spans 15 residues. J lost 7 bases, V lost 6 bases, and 14 bases had no gene match. Germline V CDR1 and CDR2: SEHNR, FQNEAQ (reference sequence). CDR3 sequence (DNA): TGTGCCAGCAGTTATCGGGACAGCCAAATAGATGAAGCTTTCTTT. The encoded protein is CASSYRDSQIDEAFF. The variable domain in full, with the rest retrieved from reference TRBV7-9 and TRBJ1-1, is DTGVSQNPRHKITKRGQNVTFRCDPISEHNRLYWYRQTLGQGPEFLTYFQNEAQLEKSRLLSDRFSAERPKGSFSTLEIQRTEQGDSAMYLCASSYRDSQIDEAFFGQGTRLTVV.

This clone was counted many times. The chain uses TRBV11-2 and TRBJ2-7, with D hard to call. V lost 8 bases and J lost 2, with 7 bases in between. This CDR3 has 11 amino acids. Germline V CDR1 and CDR2: SGHAT, FQNNGV. This CDR3 reads CASSAPYEQYF. CDR3 nucleotides: TGTGCCAGCTCAGCCCCCTACGAGCAGTACTTC.

The rearrangement links TRBV7-2 to TRBJ1-3; D is ambiguous. V lost 2 bases to trimming and J lost 2 bases, with 4 bases between them. The CDR3 length is 13 residues. From germline, CDR1 is SGHTA and CDR2 FQGNSA. CDR3 in amino acids: CASSLHTGNTIYF. The CDR3 region has the DNA TGTGCCAGCAGCTTACACACTGGAAACACCATATATTTT.

This sequence joins TRBV21-1 and TRBJ2-5; the D call of TRBD1 is as the table states it, not checked on the DNA. TRBV21-1 is a recognized pseudogene. The CDR3 contains 19 residues. The CDR3 DNA reads as TGTGCCAGCAGCCCCTGGTGGGACAGGGCGTTTAGGTACCAAGAGACCCAGTACTTC. Its protein product is CASSPWWDRAFRYQETQYF.

The V and J genes are TRBV4-1 and TRBJ2-7; 10 bases match TRBD1. The CDR3 is made up of 16 amino acids. With V trimmed by 5 bases and J by 1 base, 8 bases remained unmatched. Germline V gene sequence: CDR1 MGHRA, CDR2 YSYEKL. This chain's CDR3 is CASSNDRTGGSYEQYF. In nucleotides, the CDR3 is TGCGCCAGCAGCAATGATCGGACAGGGGGTTCCTACGAGCAGTACTTC.

The gene calls are TRBV7-8 and TRBJ2-5; 13 bases line up with TRBD2. CDR1 and CDR2 from the germline V gene are SGHVS and FQNEAQ. V lost 5 bases, J lost 3 bases, and 12 bases stayed unmatched. This CDR3 spans 18 amino acids. The CDR3 coding sequence is TGTGCCAGCAGCCACAGCACTAGCGGGAGGGCTCGGGAAGAGACCCAGTACTTC. Translating it yields CASSHSTSGRAREETQYF.

The V gene is TRBV7-9, the J gene TRBJ1-1; tentatively, D is TRBD1 (6 bases). The length of the CDR3 is 16 residues. With 6 bases removed from V and 1 base from J, the gap between germline ends came to 18 bases. The V gene's germline CDR1 is SEHNR and CDR2 FQNEAQ (reference sequence). The DNA for the CDR3 is TGTGCCAGCAGTCCAGAACAGGGCCTTGCGAACACTGAAGCTTTCTTT. It is translated as CASSPEQGLANTEAFF.

This sequence joins TRBV11-2 and TRBJ2-7; D is uncertain. With 1 base removed from V and 4 bases from J, the gap between germline ends came to 8 bases. CDR1 and CDR2 (germline): SGHAT, FQNNGV. The length of the CDR3 is 13 residues. CDR3 protein: CASSLGPTYEQYF. In DNA form, the CDR3 reads TGTGCCAGCAGCTTAGGTCCCACGTACGAGCAGTACTTC.

The chain has TRBV19 and TRBJ2-3, with 9 bases matching TRBD1. This CDR3 has 15 amino acids. Germline values: CDR1 LNHDA, CDR2 SQIVND (reference sequence). Germline trimming cut 4 bases from V and 5 bases from J; bases unmatched to any gene: 7. The CDR3 here is CASSTWDRVEDTQYF. In DNA, the CDR3 is TGTGCCAGTAGTACCTGGGACAGGGTGGAAGATACGCAGTATTTT.

This clone was found once. V gene TRBV10-1 combines with J gene TRBJ2-7; D possibly corresponds to TRBD2 (7 bases). CDR1 is WNHNN and CDR2 is SYGVQD in the germline V gene (reference sequence). V was cut by 5 bases and J by 6 bases, with 8 bases left in between. The CDR3 contains 11 residues. Written as DNA, the CDR3 is TGCGCCAGCAGTCGGGGGGCCGAGCAGTACTTC. Protein sequence: CASSRGAEQYF.

Remarks on this clone: The identical CDR3 is also encoded by other nucleotide sequences in the sample. This rearrangement joins TRBV7-9 to TRBJ2-5; D might be TRBD2 (6 bases). The CDR3 is 14 amino acids. CDR1 and CDR2 (germline): SEHNR, FQNEAQ (reference sequence). The V end lost 5 bases, the J end lost 2 bases, and 12 bases lay between the germline ends. CDR3 nucleotide sequence: TGTGCCAGCAGCCTCGGTGGGAGGCAAGAGACCCAGTACTTC. Amino acid sequence: CASSLGGRQETQYF.

In regard to this clone: Other DNA sequences from this sample encode an identical CDR3 as well. The CDR3 protein is CASSASYEQYF. CDR3 coding DNA: TGTGCCAGCAGCGCTTCCTACGAGCAGTACTTC. The J gene is TRBJ2-7, the V gene TRBV7-9; D gene ambiguous. The CDR3 has 11 residues. The V and J ends lost 5 bases and 1 base respectively, with 3 bases between them. Germline CDR1 reads SEHNR; CDR2 reads FQNEAQ (reference sequence).

The CDR3 region is CASGTDGFYGYTF. As DNA, the CDR3 is TGTGCCAGCGGTACGGATGGATTCTATGGCTACACCTTC. This chain links TRBV5-6 with TRBJ1-2, with no clear D. From germline, CDR1 is SGHDT and CDR2 YYEEEE. This CDR3 contains 13 residues. Trimming shortened V by 7 bases and J by 4 bases, and 14 bases separated the two germline ends.

This clone was detected once. V and J are TRBV7-8 and TRBJ2-1, with D perhaps matching TRBD1 (6 bases). CDR1 is SGHVS, CDR2 FQNEAQ, per germline. The CDR3 sequence is 15 residues long. V lost 6 bases to trimming and J lost 4 bases, with 16 bases between them. CDR3 in DNA: TGTGCCAGCAGTCCTGGACAGAGTCAATACAATGAGCAGTTCTTC. Protein: CASSPGQSQYNEQFF.